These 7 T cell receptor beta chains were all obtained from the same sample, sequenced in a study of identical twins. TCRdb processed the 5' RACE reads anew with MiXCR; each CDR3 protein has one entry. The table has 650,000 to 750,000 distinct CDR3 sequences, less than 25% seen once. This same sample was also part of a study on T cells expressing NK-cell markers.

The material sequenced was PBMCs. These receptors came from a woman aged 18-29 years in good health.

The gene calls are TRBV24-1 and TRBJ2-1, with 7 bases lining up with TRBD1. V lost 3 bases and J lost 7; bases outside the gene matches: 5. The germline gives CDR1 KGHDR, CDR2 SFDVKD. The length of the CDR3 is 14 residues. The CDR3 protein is CATSDPTGRNEQFF. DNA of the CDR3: TGTGCCACCAGTGATCCGACAGGGCGAAATGAGCAGTTCTTC.

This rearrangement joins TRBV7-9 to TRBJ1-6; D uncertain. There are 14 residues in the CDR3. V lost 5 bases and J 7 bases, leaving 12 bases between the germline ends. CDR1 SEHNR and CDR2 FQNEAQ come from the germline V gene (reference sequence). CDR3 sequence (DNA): TGTGCCAGCAGCCCACGGACGGGAAATTCACCCCTCCACTTT. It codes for CASSPRTGNSPLHF.

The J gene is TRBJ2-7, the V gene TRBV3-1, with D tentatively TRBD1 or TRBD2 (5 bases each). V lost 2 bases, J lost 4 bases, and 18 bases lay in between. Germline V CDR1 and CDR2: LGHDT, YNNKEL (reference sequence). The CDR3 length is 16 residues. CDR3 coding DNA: TGTGCCAGCAGCCAATGGGGAGAGGGACGGAGTTACGAGCAGTACTTC. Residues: CASSQWGEGRSYEQYF.

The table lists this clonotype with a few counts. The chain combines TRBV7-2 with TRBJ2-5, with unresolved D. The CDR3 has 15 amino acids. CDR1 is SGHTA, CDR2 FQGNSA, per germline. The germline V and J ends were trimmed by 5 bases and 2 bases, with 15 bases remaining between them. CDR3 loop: CASSPYPFLQETQYF. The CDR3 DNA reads TGTGCCAGCAGCCCTTATCCGTTCCTTCAAGAGACCCAGTACTTC.

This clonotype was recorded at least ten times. CDR3 loop: CASSADRTYGYTF. The CDR3 bases are TGTGCCAGCAGCGCCGACAGAACCTATGGCTACACCTTC. This chain joins TRBV9 and TRBJ1-2; perhaps TRBD1 as D (5 bases). Germline values: CDR1 SGDLS, CDR2 YYNGEE. V gave up 3 bases and J gave up 4 bases, with 10 bases separating them. The CDR3 sequence is 13 residues long.

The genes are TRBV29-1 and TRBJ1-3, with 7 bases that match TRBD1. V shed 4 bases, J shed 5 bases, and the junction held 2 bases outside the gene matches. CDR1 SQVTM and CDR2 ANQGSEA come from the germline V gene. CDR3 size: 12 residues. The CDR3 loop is CSVGDSRNTIYF. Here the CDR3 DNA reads TGCAGCGTTGGGGACAGCAGAAACACCATATATTTT.

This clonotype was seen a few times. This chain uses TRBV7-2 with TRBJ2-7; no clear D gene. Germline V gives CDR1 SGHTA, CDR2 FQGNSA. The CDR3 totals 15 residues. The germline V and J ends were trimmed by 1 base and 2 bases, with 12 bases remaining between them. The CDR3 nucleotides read TGTGCCAGCAGCTTAGGTGGGGTCCAACCCTACGAGCAGTACTTC. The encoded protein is CASSLGGVQPYEQYF.